The 4 T cell receptor beta chains below all came from one sample that was sequenced in a study of blood T cell repertoires in COVID-19. Repertoires were generated with immunoSEQ multiplex PCR, while TCRdb's copy carries only in-frame clones and drops some. The sample records about 59,000 clones, 70% to 75% being singletons. Sequencing was performed on peripheral blood. The receptors were gathered from a woman between 50 and 59 years old with active or convalescent COVID-19.

The V call is TRBV7-9, the J call TRBJ1-5, with D possibly TRBD1 on 6 matching bases. The CDR3 is made up of 15 amino acids. Germline loops: CDR1 SEHNR, CDR2 FQNEAQ (reference sequence). V was trimmed by 1 base and J by 5 bases, leaving 12 bases between them. CDR3 sequence: CASSLGGQHHQPQHF. The CDR3 DNA is TGTGCCAGCAGCTTAGGGGGGCAGCACCATCAGCCCCAGCATTTT. The variable domain in full, with the rest retrieved from reference TRBV7-9 and TRBJ1-5, is DTGVSQNPRHKITKRGQNVTFRCDPISEHNRLYWYRQTLGQGPEFLTYFQNEAQLEKSRLLSDRFSAERPKGSFSTLEIQRTEQGDSAMYLCASSLGGQHHQPQHFGDGTRLSIL.

V usage is TRBV27 and J usage is TRBJ2-2, with 9 bases matching TRBD1. J was trimmed by 9 bases and V by 4 bases; bases with no gene match: 9. Germline lookup yields CDR1 MNHEY and CDR2 SMNVEV (reference sequence). The CDR3 length is 15 residues. CDR3 nucleotide sequence: TGTGCCAGCAGTTCTTTAAGACAGGGGGGTCGGGAGCTGTTTTTT. This encodes CASSSLRQGGRELFF.

The DNA for the CDR3 is TGTGCCAGCAGCCCGACAGGGATGCCCCCCCTCCACTTT. This sequence encodes CASSPTGMPPLHF. The chain combines TRBV7-8 with TRBJ1-6, with 7 bases lining up with TRBD1. Germline V lookup: CDR1 SGHVS, CDR2 FQNEAQ. Germline trimming cut 5 bases from V and 13 bases from J; bases unmatched to any gene: 8. This CDR3 is 13 amino acids long.

This chain joins TRBV6-5 and TRBJ2-7; D gene unclear. Germline V gene lookup returns CDR1 MNHEY and CDR2 SVGAGI. This CDR3 region has 12 residues. V lost 5 bases and J 6 bases, leaving 11 bases between the germline ends. The CDR3 sequence: CASSPGLSEQYF. The CDR3 DNA sequence: TGTGCCAGCAGTCCGGGTCTCAGCGAGCAGTACTTC.